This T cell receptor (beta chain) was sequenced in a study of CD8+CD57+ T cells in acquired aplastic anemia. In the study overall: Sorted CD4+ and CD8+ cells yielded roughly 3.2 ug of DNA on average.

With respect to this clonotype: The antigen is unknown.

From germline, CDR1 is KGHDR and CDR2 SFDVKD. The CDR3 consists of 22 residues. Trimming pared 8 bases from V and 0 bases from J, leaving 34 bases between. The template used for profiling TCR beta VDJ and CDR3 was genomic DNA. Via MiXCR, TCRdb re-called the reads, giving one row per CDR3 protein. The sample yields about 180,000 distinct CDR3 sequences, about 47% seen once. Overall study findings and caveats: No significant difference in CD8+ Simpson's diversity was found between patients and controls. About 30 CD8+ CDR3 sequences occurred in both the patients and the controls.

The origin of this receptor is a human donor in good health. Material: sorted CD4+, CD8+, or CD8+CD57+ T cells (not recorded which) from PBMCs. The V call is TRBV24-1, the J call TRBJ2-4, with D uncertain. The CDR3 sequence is CATNPPPNVFRTQGLAKNIQYF. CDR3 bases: TGTGCCACCAACCCCCCCCCAAATGTATTCCGGACGCAAGGGTTAGCCAAAAACATTCAGTACTTC.